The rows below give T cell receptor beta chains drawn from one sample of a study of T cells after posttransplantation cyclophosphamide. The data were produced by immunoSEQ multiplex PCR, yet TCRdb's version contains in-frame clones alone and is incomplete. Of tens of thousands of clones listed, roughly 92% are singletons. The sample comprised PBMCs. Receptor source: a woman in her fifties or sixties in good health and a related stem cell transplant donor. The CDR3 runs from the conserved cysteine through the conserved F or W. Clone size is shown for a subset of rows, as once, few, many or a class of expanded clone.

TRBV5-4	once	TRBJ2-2	CASSLDSPGELFF
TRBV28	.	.	CASSTSGTPYEQYF
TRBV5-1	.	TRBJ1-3	CASSPLGQNSGNTIYF
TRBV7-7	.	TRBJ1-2	CASSQTHGTAIYGYTF
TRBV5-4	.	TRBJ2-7	CASGLGQEPYEQYF
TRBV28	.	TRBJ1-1	CASSSSGVSTEAFF
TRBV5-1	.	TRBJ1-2	CASSLGSAASYGYTF
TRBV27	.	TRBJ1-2	CASSLSSRGLGYGYTF
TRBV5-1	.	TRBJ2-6	CASSPPGVDGANVLTF
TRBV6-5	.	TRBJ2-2	CASTGDVDAGELFF
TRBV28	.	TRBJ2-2	CASRPTTGGSGELFF
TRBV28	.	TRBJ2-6	CASSRGGSGANVLTF
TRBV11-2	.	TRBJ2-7	CASSPPLGGYAYEQYF
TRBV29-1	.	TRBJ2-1	CSALRRGLNEQFF
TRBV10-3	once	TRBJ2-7	CAISESGTPSTYEQYF
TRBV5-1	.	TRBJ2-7	CASSLENRVAYEQYF
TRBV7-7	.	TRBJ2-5	CASSPGGGSQYF
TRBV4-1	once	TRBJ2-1	CASSQEGTGGPNEQFF
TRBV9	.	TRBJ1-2	CASSMTGSYGYTF
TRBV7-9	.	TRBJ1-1	CASSLQGTHTEAFF
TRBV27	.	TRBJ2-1	CASRGLAGPSYNEQFF
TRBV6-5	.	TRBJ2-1	CASRARTLFDNEQFF
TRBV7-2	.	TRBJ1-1	CASRQTRNTEAFF
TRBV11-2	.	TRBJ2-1	CASQQGAVNNEQFF
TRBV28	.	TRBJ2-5	CASSLYGTQETQYF
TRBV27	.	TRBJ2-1	CASSLQLAGYTNNEQFF
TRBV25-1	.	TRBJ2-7	CASRGQGGTEQYF
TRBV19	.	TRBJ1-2	CASIGQVNYGYTF
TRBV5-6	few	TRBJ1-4	CASSKTGSEEKLFF
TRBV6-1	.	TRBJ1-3	CASSVLPSSGNTIYF
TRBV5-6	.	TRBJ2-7	CASSQSGGPVYEQYF
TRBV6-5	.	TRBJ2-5	CASTHPGGKETQYF
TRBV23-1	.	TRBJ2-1	CASFRADEQFF
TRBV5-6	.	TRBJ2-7	CASSPDRGAERGQYF
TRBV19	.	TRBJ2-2	CASRRAGNGYTGELFF
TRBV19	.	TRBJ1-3	CARPSKGESGNTIYF
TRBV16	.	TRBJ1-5	CASSAGGTYSNQPQHF
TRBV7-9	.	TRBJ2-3	CASSDRLAGGVVTDTQYF